This TCR beta chain was retrieved from a study of shared clonotypes between healthy human individuals. There are 16 residues in the CDR3. CDR1 and CDR2 from the germline V gene are LNHDA and SQIVND (reference sequence). With V trimmed by 7 bases and J by 0 bases, 7 bases remained unmatched. CD45RO-negative, CCR7-selected cells formed the naive CD8 fraction, which excluded terminally differentiated effector memory CD45RA+ cells. Produced via immunoSEQ multiplex PCR; TCRdb's table is partial and in-frame only. The sample records about 2.2 million clones, roughly 91% being singletons. Sequenced input: naive CD8+ T cells from PBMCs. This receptor was obtained from a man younger than 35 in good health. Some clones in this sample may be carry-over from other donors' samples. The chain links TRBV19 to TRBJ2-2, with 8 bases aligning to TRBD2. The CDR3 region is CASTGRETSNTGELFF. CDR3 sequence (DNA): TGTGCCAGTACCGGGAGGGAGACCTCGAACACCGGGGAGCTGTTTTTT.